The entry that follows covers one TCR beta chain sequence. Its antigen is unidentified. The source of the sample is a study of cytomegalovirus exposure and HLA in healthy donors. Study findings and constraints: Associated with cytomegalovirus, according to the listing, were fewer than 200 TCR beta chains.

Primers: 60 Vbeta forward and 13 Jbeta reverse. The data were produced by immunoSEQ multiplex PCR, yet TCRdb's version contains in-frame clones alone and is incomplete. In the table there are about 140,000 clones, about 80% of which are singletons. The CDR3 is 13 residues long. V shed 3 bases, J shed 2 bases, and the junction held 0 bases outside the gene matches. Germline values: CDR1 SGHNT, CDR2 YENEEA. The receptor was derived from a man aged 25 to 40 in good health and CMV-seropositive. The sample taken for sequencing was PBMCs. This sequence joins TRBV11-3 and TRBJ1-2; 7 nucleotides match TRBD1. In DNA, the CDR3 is TGTGCCAGCAGCTTGGGACAGAACTATGGCTACACCTTC. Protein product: CASSLGQNYGYTF. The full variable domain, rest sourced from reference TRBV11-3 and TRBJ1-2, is EAGVVQSPRYKIIEKKQPVAFWCNPISGHNTLYWYLQNLGQGPELLIRYENEEAVDDSQLPKDRFSAERLKGVDSTLKIQPAELGDSAVYLCASSLGQNYGYTFGSGTRLTVV.